This T cell receptor (beta chain) was profiled in a study of cytomegalovirus exposure and HLA in healthy donors. Germline values: CDR1 SGHDT, CDR2 YYEEEE. The CDR3 covers 16 residues. V lost 3 bases and J lost 4; bases outside the gene matches: 6. Notes on this clone: Its antigen remains unidentified.

Study findings and constraints: The CMV antigen specificity of three CMV-associated chains was confirmed through in vitro analysis. CMV serostatus stood as the only immune exposure information on hand. In a later analysis, at a false discovery rate of 0.05, roughly 18,000 TCR beta sequences were associated with HLA alleles.

The PCR used 60 Vbeta and 13 Jbeta primers. As handled by the study authors: In a later analysis, the count reached some 88 million unique TCR beta chains, with approximately 10 million shared. TCRdb keeps only in-frame clones here, not all; method: immunoSEQ multiplex PCR. Clone size and V and J calls were adopted from that table, with D and trimming inferred from the DNA. The repertoire holds 150,000 to 200,000 clones, with approximately 84% as singletons. The genes are TRBV5-6 and TRBJ2-1; 11 bases match TRBD1. This clonotype was obtained from a boy between 2 and 10 years old in good health and CMV-seronegative. Sample: PBMCs. The CDR3 DNA sequence: TGTGCCAGCAGCTGGGGACAGGGGGTGATTTACAATGAGCAGTTCTTC. Translation: CASSWGQGVIYNEQFF.